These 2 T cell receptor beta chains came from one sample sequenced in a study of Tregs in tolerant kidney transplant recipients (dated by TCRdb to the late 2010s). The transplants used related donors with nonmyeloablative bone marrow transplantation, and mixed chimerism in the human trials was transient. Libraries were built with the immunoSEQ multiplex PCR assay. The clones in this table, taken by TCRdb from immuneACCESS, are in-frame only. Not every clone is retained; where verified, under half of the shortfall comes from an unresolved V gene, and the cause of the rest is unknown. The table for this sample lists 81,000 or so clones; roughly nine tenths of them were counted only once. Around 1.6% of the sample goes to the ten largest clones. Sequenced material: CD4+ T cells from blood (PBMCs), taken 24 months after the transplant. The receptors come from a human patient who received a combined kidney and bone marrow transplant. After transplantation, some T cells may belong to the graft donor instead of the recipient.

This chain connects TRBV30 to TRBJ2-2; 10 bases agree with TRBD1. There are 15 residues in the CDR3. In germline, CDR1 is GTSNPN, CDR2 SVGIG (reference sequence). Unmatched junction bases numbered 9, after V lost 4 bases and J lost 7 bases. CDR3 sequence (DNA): TGTGCCTGGAAAGGGGTGACAGGGGGCATCGGGGAGCTGTTTTTT. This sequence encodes CAWKGVTGGIGELFF.

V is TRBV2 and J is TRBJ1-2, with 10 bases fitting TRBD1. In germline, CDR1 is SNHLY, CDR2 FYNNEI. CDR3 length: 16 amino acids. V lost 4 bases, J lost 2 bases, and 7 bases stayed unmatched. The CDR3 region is CASSGGTGQGNYGYTF. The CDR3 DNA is TGTGCCAGCAGTGGGGGGACGGGACAGGGGAACTATGGCTACACCTTC.